The 19 T cell receptor beta chains below were found in one sample sequenced in a study of shared clonotypes between healthy human individuals. CD45RO-negative CD8 cells positively selected for CCR7 made up the naive population, which excluded terminally differentiated effector memory CD45RA+ cells. Measured with immunoSEQ multiplex PCR; TCRdb has only the in-frame clones, and not every one. Here the sample spans 2 million or so clones, about 95% being singletons. Source material: naive CD8+ T cells sorted from blood. The receptor set was obtained from a man between 18 and 35 years old in good health.

The table lists this clone with a few counts. This chain connects TRBV4-1 to TRBJ2-3; no reliable D call. CDR1 and CDR2 from the germline V gene are MGHRA and YSYEKL. The CDR3 has 17 residues. Trimming took off 0 bases at V and 1 base at J, with 14 bases between the two ends. Written as DNA, the CDR3 is TGCGCCAGCAGCCAAGATTTGAAGAGTCTCGGCACAGATACGCAGTATTTT. This translates into CASSQDLKSLGTDTQYF.

This clone was seen a single time. The J gene is TRBJ1-2, the V gene TRBV2; 8 bases line up with TRBD1. The CDR3 has 15 amino acids. With 7 bases clipped from V and 4 bases from J, the junction kept 11 bases outside the gene matches. From germline, CDR1 is SNHLY and CDR2 FYNNEI. CDR3 in amino acids: CASTLGTGSIYGYTF. Here the CDR3 DNA reads TGTGCCAGCACCTTGGGGACAGGTAGTATCTATGGCTACACCTTC.

This chain uses TRBV6-5 with TRBJ2-7, with a tentative D call TRBD2 (5 bases). V lost 6 bases and J lost 7, with 13 bases in between. Germline V gene lookup returns CDR1 MNHEY and CDR2 SVGAGI. CDR3 size: 12 residues. The CDR3 reads CASSWGDGEQYF. For the CDR3, the DNA is TGTGCCAGCAGCTGGGGAGATGGGGAGCAGTACTTC.

This clone was detected only a few times. The chain uses TRBV21-1 and TRBJ1-1. TRBV21-1 represents a pseudogene. This CDR3 region has 13 residues. CDR3 DNA: TGTGCCACCAAAAAGTCCGGGGCGAGCGAAGCTTTCTTT. Its translation is CATKKSGASEAFF.

The chain joins TRBV5-8 to TRBJ2-5; 9 bases line up with TRBD2. The J segment lost 4 bases and the V segment lost 4 bases, leaving 11 bases of the junction unmatched. The CDR3 spans 16 residues. Germline V gene data show CDR1 as SGHTS and CDR2 as YDEGEE. The CDR3 coding sequence is TGTGCCAGCAGCGCCCCTAGCGGGATTAAAAGAGAGACCCAGTACTTC. Translation gives CASSAPSGIKRETQYF.

The V and J genes are TRBV4-1 and TRBJ2-7; possibly TRBD1 for D (5 bases). Germline loops: CDR1 MGHRA, CDR2 YSYEKL. V was pared by 0 bases and J by 2 bases, with 17 bases between. This CDR3 contains 17 residues. DNA of the CDR3: TGCGCCAGCAGCCAAGATACCCCAACAGGTCTAGCCTACGAGCAGTACTTC. Residues: CASSQDTPTGLAYEQYF.

The V gene is TRBV7-9, the J gene TRBJ2-1, with 10 bases that match TRBD2. This CDR3 spans 16 amino acids. CDR1 and CDR2 from the germline V gene are SEHNR and FQNEAQ (reference sequence). V was clipped by 0 bases and J by 5 bases; unmatched bases: 4. CDR3 coding DNA: TGTGCCAGCAGCTTAGCAGCGGGGGGGCCCCACAATGAGCAGTTCTTC. Its protein product is CASSLAAGGPHNEQFF.

To note about this clone: This same CDR3 is encoded by further DNA sequences in the sample. The rearrangement uses TRBV29-1 and TRBJ1-2; unclear D gene. V shed 1 base and J shed 1 base, with 4 bases lying between them. The germline V gene encodes CDR1 SQVTM and CDR2 ANQGSEA. The CDR3 runs 12 residues. The CDR3 nucleotides read TGCAGCGTTGAAGGGAATAACTATGGCTACACCTTC. This translates into CSVEGNNYGYTF.

V and J are TRBV7-9 and TRBJ1-2; TRBD1 agrees at 8 bases. Trimming removed 1 base from V and 6 bases from J; junction bases left unmatched: 7. The CDR3 length is 15 residues. CDR1 and CDR2 (germline): SEHNR, FQNEAQ (reference sequence). The CDR3 region has the DNA TGTGCCAGCAGCTTAGTTACAGGGGGTGTGGATGGCTACACCTTC. It translates to CASSLVTGGVDGYTF.

As to this clone: The same CDR3 also results from other DNA sequences found in this sample. The J gene is TRBJ1-1, the V gene TRBV19; no clear D. The CDR3 loop spans 13 amino acids. Germline V gene sequence: CDR1 LNHDA, CDR2 SQIVND (reference sequence). V was cut by 3 bases and J by 0 bases, with 5 bases left in between. The CDR3: CASSMALNTEAFF. CDR3 bases: TGTGCCAGTAGTATGGCTTTGAACACTGAAGCTTTCTTT. Filled out from reference TRBV19 and TRBJ1-1, the complete variable domain reads DGGITQSPKYLFRKEGQNVTLSCEQNLNHDAMYWYRQDPGQGLRLIYYSQIVNDFQKGDIAEGYSVSREKKESFPLTVTSAQKNPTAFYLCASSMALNTEAFFGQGTRLTVV.

The J gene is TRBJ1-1, the V gene TRBV7-2; D call uncertain. CDR1 SGHTA and CDR2 FQGNSA come from the germline V gene. V was shortened by 1 base and J by 0 bases, with 6 bases between the two germline ends. There are 14 residues in the CDR3. The CDR3 here is CASSLGHMNTEAFF. CDR3 DNA: TGTGCCAGCAGCTTAGGACATATGAACACTGAAGCTTTCTTT.

The chain links TRBV28 to TRBJ1-6; TRBD1 is a possible D gene (6 bases). Germline CDR1 is MDHEN and CDR2 is SYDVKM. The CDR3 is 14 amino acids. Trimming left V 7 bases short and J 6 bases short, with 13 bases between. CDR3 in DNA: TGTGCCAGCACTGAAACAGGGCTTAATTCACCCCTCCACTTT. This codes for CASTETGLNSPLHF.

The V and J genes are TRBV4-1 and TRBJ2-7; the match to TRBD1 covers 8 bases. Looked up from germline, CDR1 is MGHRA and CDR2 is YSYEKL. V lost 1 base to trimming and J lost 3 bases; unmatched junction nucleotides: 11. The CDR3 is made up of 17 amino acids. The CDR3 protein is CASSQGYSGGTLYEQYF. Written as DNA, the CDR3 is TGCGCCAGCAGCCAAGGCTATTCAGGGGGCACCCTCTACGAGCAGTACTTC.

The genes are TRBV5-6 and TRBJ1-5; D remains ambiguous. Germline V gene sequence: CDR1 SGHDT, CDR2 YYEEEE. Trimming shortened V by 4 bases and J by 5 bases, and 10 bases separated the two germline ends. The CDR3 runs 13 residues. This chain's CDR3 is CASSRGGYQPQHF. The CDR3 DNA reads as TGTGCCAGCAGCCGTGGAGGGTATCAGCCCCAGCATTTT.

The chain is built from TRBV7-8 and TRBJ2-5; D is perhaps TRBD1 (6 bases). Germline V CDR1 and CDR2: SGHVS, FQNEAQ. The ends were cut back, 8 bases at V and 4 bases at J, with 26 bases in the middle. This CDR3 comprises 17 residues. The CDR3 region has the DNA TGTGCCAGCGAGCTTAGAATGGGGGCGGCCCTAGGAGAGACCCAGTACTTC. The encoded protein is CASELRMGAALGETQYF.

V gene TRBV5-8 combines with J gene TRBJ2-5; D is unresolved. The CDR3 covers 14 residues. Trimming shortened V by 3 bases and J by 0 bases, and 9 bases separated the two germline ends. Germline V gene sequence: CDR1 SGHTS, CDR2 YDEGEE. The CDR3: CASSSAGHQETQYF. For the CDR3, the DNA is TGTGCCAGCAGCTCGGCAGGTCACCAAGAGACCCAGTACTTC. The complete variable domain, with remaining parts taken from reference TRBV5-8 and TRBJ2-5, reads EAGVTQSPTHLIKTRGQQATLRCSPISGHTSVYWYQQALGLGLQFLLWYDEGEERNRGNFPPRFSGRQFPNYSSELNVNALELEDSALYLCASSSAGHQETQYFGPGTRLLVL.

The chain couples TRBV7-9 to TRBJ1-2, with a possible D match to TRBD1 (6 bases). The CDR3 sequence is 15 residues long. V was trimmed by 1 base and J by 4 bases, leaving 13 bases between them. Germline V gene data show CDR1 as SEHNR and CDR2 as FQNEAQ (reference sequence). The CDR3 nucleotides are TGTGCCAGCAGCTTAGTGTTAGGACAGAGCTATGGCTACACCTTC. As protein: CASSLVLGQSYGYTF.

The CDR3 loop is CASSQGRLAGPGANVLTF. As DNA, the CDR3 is TGCGCCAGCAGCCAAGGCCGACTAGCGGGACCTGGGGCCAACGTCCTGACTTTC. The chain carries TRBV4-1 and TRBJ2-6, with TRBD2 matching 11 bases. V lost 1 base, J lost 2 bases, and 4 bases stayed unmatched. The CDR3 is made up of 18 amino acids. The germline V gene encodes CDR1 MGHRA and CDR2 YSYEKL.

The chain uses TRBV7-9 and TRBJ1-1; the D gene is possibly TRBD1 (5 bases). Germline-derived CDR1 and CDR2 are SEHNR and FQNEAQ (reference sequence). The CDR3 sequence is 16 residues long. Trimming removed 5 bases at V and 0 bases at J, with 16 bases between. The CDR3 sequence is CASSPRGLSMNTEAFF. For the CDR3, the DNA is TGTGCCAGCAGCCCTAGGGGACTTTCCATGAACACTGAAGCTTTCTTT.